This T cell receptor (beta chain) was identified during a study of identical twins (dated by TCRdb to the mid-2010s). With regard to the full study: TCR alpha and beta repertoires from monozygotic twins, unrelated adults of various ages and cord blood were deep-sequenced to test whether fetal clonotypes persist. To rule out contamination, the twin experiments were replicated at different times with different library preparation protocols. General study outcomes and caveats: In beta out-of-frame sequences, excess twin sharing was weaker, because having fewer shared sequences lowered the signal-to-noise ratio. Because the same donors could not be followed over many years, conclusions were based on cross-sectional statistical analysis. Zero-insertion analyses could be partly confounded by invariant T cells such as MAIT and iNKT, though diverse VJ usage argued against such confounding for most clonotypes. Fewer insertions were carried by abundant cord blood beta clonotypes; a weaker similar trend was observed in young adult naive repertoires, while no such trend was observed in memory repertoires. Compared with coincidental sharing between unrelated individuals, an excess of low generation-probability sequences was observed among out-of-frame TCR alpha sequences shared between twins. In monozygotic twins, out-of-frame TCR alpha sharing was systematically underestimated by recombination models, although the models agreed with sharing between unrelated individuals.

Library construction relied on 5' RACE. The sequencer was an Illumina HiSeq 2000. Template switching introduced a universal primer binding site; the final cDNA contained a unique molecular identifier, enabling accurate counting of TCR cDNA molecules. Specific primers in the conserved constant-segment region were used to synthesize first-strand cDNA for TCR alpha and beta chains. Each cDNA library was double barcoded, with a SMART-Mk sample barcode plus Illumina barcodes, to control for contamination. TruSeq adapter sequences along with Illumina sample barcodes were introduced in two successive PCR steps. TCR alpha and beta cDNA libraries were sequenced on the Illumina HiSeq platform with custom primers. Regarding the original processing steps: MiGEC processed the raw reads to extract unique molecular identifiers, while MiXCR was used to determine the CDR3 positions. For each individual, recombination models were inferred using an EM algorithm with the repgenHMM and IGoR tools. The analysis of shared clonotypes was done with the tcR package in R, with sharing normalized by the product of cloneset sizes. Out-of-frame nonproductive sequences were analyzed to study raw recombination free of thymic and clonal selection effects. Using fastp trimming at Q25 and MiXCR clonotype assembly, TCRdb reanalyzed the public sequencing data and kept in-frame beta chains. CDR3 protein sequences are deduplicated, and each keeps its most common genes and DNA. TCRdb, rather than the study authors, made the V and J calls. Recorded for this sample are approximately 240,000 distinct CDR3 sequences; roughly 13% of them occurred a single time. Of the sample, about 9% is held by the ten largest clones.

All donors were healthy Caucasians. Miltenyi CD45RO+ enrichment and human naive T-cell isolation kits were used to isolate memory (CD45RO+) and naive T cells from PBMC. In its sample, this clonotype was seen many times. Its antigen has not been determined. Base qualities are not at hand, and no much larger clone is one base apart. V gives up 0 bases and J gives up 1 base, and the segment between their germline ends measures 8 bases. CDR1 and CDR2, looked up from the germline V gene (reference sequence), are LGHDT and YNNKEL. Reading from cysteine to phenylalanine, the CDR3 counts 15 amino acids. Kept here is only the CDR3 DNA, which spans 45 bases and is read in frame from base 1.

Input material: memory (CD45RO+) T cells sorted from blood. This specimen's cell subset or site label, per the study, means: CD45RO+ enriched T cells. The TCR originated in a woman between 18 and 29 years old in good health. The chain is made from TRBV3-1 and TRBJ2-3; D gene: possibly TRBD1, on 6 matching bases. Here is the DNA: TGTGCCAGCAGCCAAGACCCAGGGGGCACAGATACGCAGTATTTT. Its coded protein is CASSQDPGGTDTQYF.